This TCR beta chain was captured by sequencing in a study of Ad26.COV2.S vaccination and SARS-CoV-2 variants. The study, taken as a whole, reports: Analytic work on TCR breadth and depth might have understated the full extent of total T cell responses. It was found that vaccine and placebo recipients had similar non-spike TCR breadth.

Worth noting for this clone: Its target is unknown.

The CDR3 has 14 residues. V gave up 4 bases and J gave up 1 base; unmatched junction bases: 6. Germline V lookup: CDR1 SQVTM, CDR2 ANQGSEA. Sequencing was performed with immunoSEQ multiplex PCR; in TCRdb, only in-frame clones are kept and a portion is missing. The sample holds about 94,000 clones, 82% seen once. The receptor was derived from a human donor who had recovered from COVID-19. The input for sequencing was peripheral blood, taken after recovery from COVID-19. The chain uses TRBV29-1 and TRBJ1-1; 7 bases are a match to TRBD1. The CDR3 nucleotides read TGCAGCGTTGGCCGGACAGGAGCGAACACTGAAGCTTTCTTT. Its translation is CSVGRTGANTEAFF.